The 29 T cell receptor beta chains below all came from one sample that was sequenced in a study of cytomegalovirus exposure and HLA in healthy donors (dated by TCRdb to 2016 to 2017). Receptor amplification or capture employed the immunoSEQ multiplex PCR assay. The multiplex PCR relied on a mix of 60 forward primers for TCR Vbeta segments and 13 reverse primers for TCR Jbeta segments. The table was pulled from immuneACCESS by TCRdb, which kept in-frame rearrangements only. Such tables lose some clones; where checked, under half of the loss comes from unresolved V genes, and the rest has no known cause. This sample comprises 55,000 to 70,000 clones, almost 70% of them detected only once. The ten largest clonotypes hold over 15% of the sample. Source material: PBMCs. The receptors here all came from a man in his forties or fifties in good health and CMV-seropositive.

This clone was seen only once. CDR3 bases: TGCGCCAGCAGCTTGCCTCCTAGCGTCAACACCGGGGAGCTGTTTTTT. Amino acids: CASSLPPSVNTGELFF. This rearrangement joins TRBV5-1 to TRBJ2-2, with a weak D call TRBD2 (6 bases). The CDR3 totals 16 residues. With 1 base removed from V and 2 bases from J, the gap between germline ends came to 12 bases. Per germline, CDR1 SGHRS and CDR2 YFSETQ.

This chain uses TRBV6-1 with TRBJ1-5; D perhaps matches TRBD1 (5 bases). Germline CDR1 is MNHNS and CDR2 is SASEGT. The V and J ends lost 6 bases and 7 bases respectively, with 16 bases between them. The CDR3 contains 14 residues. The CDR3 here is CASRRHDSTQPQHF. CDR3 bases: TGTGCCAGCAGAAGACACGACAGTACCCAGCCCCAGCATTTT.

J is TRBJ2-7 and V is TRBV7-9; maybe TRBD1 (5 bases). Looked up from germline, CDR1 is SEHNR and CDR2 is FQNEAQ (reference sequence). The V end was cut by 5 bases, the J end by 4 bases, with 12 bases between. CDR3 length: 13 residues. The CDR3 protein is CASSPRVPYEQYF. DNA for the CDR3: TGTGCCAGCAGCCCCAGGGTACCTTACGAGCAGTACTTC.

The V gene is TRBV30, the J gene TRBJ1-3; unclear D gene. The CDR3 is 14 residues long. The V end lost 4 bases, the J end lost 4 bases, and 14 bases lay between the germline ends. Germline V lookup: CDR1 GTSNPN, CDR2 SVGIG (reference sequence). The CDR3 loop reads CAWNKGGIGNTIYF. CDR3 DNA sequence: TGTGCCTGGAACAAGGGAGGAATAGGAAACACCATATATTTT.

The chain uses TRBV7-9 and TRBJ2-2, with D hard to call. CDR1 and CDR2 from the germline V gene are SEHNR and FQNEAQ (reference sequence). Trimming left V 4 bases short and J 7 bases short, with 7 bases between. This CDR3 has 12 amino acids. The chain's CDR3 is CASSYIGGELFF. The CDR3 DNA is TGTGCCAGCAGCTACATTGGCGGGGAGCTGTTTTTT.

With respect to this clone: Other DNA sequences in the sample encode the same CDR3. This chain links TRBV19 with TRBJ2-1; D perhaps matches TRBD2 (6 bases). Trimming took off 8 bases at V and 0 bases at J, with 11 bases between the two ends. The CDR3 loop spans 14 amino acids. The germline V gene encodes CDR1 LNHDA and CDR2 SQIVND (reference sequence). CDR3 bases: TGTGCCAGTGGGGACTTGAGCTCCTACAATGAGCAGTTCTTC. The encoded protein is CASGDLSSYNEQFF.

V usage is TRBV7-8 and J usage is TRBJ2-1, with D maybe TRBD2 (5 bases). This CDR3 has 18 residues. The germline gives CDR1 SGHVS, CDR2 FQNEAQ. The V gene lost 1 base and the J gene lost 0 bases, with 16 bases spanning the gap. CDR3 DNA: TGTGCCAGCAGCTTAGGAGATCTTAGCGCTATCTCCTACAATGAGCAGTTCTTC. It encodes CASSLGDLSAISYNEQFF. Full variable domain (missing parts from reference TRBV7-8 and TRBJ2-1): GAGVSQSPRYKVAKRGQDVALRCDPISGHVSLFWYQQALGQGPEFLTYFQNEAQLDKSGLPSDRFFAERPEGSVSTLKIQRTQQEDSAVYLCASSLGDLSAISYNEQFFGPGTRLTVL.

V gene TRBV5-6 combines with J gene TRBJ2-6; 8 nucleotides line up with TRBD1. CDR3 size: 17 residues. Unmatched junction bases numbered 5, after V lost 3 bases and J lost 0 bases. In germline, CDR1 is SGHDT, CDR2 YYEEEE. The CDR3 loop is CASSSTGVPSGANVLTF. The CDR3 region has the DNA TGTGCCAGCAGCTCGACAGGGGTCCCCTCTGGGGCCAACGTCCTGACTTTC.

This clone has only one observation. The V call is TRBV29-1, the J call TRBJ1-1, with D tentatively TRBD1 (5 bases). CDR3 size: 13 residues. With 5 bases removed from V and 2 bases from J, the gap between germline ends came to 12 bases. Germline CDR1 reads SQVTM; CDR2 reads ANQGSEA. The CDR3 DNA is TGCAGCGTTTTCAGACAGACAAACACTGAAGCTTTCTTT. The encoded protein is CSVFRQTNTEAFF.

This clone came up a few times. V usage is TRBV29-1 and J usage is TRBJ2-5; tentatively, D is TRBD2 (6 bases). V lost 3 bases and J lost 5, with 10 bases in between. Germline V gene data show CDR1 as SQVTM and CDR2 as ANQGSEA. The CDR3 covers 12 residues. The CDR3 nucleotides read TGCAGCGTTGAGCGGGACGGGGAGACCCAGTACTTC. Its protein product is CSVERDGETQYF.

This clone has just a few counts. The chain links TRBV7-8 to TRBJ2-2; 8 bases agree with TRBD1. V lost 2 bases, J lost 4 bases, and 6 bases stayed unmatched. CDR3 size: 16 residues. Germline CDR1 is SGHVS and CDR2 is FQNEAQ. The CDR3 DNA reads TGTGCCAGCAGCTTAAAAGGACAGGGAATCACCGGGGAGCTGTTTTTT. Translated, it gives CASSLKGQGITGELFF.

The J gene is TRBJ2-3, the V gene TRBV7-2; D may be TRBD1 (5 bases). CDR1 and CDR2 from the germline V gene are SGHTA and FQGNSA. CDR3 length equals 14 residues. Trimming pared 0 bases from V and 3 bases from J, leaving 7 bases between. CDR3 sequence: CASSLAWTTDTQYF. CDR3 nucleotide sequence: TGTGCCAGCAGCTTAGCATGGACAACAGATACGCAGTATTTT.

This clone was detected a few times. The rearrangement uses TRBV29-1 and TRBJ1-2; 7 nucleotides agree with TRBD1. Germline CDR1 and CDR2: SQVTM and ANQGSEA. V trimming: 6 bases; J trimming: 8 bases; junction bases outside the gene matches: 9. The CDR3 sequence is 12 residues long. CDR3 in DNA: TGCAGCGTAAAAGGGGGCGCGCAGGGCTACACCTTC. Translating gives CSVKGGAQGYTF.

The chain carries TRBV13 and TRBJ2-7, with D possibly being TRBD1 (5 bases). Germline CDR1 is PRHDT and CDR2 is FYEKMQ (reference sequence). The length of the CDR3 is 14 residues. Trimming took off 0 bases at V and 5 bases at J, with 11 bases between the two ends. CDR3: CASSLGRQINEQYF. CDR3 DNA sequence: TGTGCCAGCAGCTTAGGGCGACAGATAAACGAGCAGTACTTC.

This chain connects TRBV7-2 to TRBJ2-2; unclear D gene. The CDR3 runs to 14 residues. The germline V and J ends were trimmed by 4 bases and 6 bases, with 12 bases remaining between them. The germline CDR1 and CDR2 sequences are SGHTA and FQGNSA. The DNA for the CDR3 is TGTGCCAGCAGCTCCATAGTTGGTGCCGGGGAGCTGTTTTTT. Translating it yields CASSSIVGAGELFF.

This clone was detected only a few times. CDR3 amino acids: CAISASLSGANVLTF. The DNA for the CDR3 is TGTGCCATCAGTGCGTCTCTCTCTGGGGCCAACGTCCTGACTTTC. V is TRBV10-3 and J is TRBJ2-6, with D unclear. V gave up 4 bases and J gave up 0 bases, with 7 bases separating them. The CDR3 has 15 residues. The germline gives CDR1 ENHRY, CDR2 SYGVKD.

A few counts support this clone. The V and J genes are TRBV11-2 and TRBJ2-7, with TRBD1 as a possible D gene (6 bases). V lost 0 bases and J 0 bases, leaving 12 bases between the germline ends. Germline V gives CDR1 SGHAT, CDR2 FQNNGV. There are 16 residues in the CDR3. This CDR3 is CASSLETGWSSYEQYF. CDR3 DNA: TGTGCCAGCAGCTTAGAAACAGGGTGGTCCTCCTACGAGCAGTACTTC.

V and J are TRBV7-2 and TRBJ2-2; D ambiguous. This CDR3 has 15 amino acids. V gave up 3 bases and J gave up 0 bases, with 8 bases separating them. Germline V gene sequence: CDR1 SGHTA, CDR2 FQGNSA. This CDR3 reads CASSLTVANTGELFF. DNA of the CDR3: TGTGCCAGCAGCTTGACTGTCGCGAACACCGGGGAGCTGTTTTTT.

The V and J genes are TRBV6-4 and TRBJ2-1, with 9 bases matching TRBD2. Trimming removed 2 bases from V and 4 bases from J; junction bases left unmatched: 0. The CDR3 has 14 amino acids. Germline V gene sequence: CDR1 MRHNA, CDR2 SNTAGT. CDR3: CASSDAGGYNEQFF. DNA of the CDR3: TGTGCCAGCAGTGACGCGGGAGGGTACAATGAGCAGTTCTTC.

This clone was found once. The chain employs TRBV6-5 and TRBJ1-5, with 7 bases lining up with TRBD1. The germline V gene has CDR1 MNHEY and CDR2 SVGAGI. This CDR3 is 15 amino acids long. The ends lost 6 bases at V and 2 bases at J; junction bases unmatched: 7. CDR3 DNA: TGTGCCAGCAGCACCACAGGGGTAGGCAATCAGCCCCAGCATTTT. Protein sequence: CASSTTGVGNQPQHF.

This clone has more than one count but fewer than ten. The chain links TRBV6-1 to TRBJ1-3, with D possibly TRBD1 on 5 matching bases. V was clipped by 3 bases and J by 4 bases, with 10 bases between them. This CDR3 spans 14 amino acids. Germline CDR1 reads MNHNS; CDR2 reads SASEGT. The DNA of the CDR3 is TGTGCCAGCAGTGAGGGTGGGGGGGGAAACACCATATATTTT. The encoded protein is CASSEGGGGNTIYF.

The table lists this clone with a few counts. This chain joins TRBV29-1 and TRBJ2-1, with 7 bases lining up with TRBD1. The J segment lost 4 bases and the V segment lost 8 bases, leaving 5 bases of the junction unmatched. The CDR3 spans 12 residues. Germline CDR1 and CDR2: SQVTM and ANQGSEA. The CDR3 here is CSTRQGYNEQFF. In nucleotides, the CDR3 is TGCAGCACAAGACAGGGTTACAATGAGCAGTTCTTC.

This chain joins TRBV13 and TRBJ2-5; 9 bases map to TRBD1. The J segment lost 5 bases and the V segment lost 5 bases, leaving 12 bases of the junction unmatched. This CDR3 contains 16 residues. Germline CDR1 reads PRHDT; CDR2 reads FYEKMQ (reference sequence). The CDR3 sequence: CASSPTRLTGGETQYF. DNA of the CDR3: TGTGCCAGCAGCCCCACGAGATTGACAGGGGGGGAGACCCAGTACTTC. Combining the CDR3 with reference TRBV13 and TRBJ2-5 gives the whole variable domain AAGVIQSPRHLIKEKRETATLKCYPIPRHDTVYWYQQGPGQDPQFLISFYEKMQSDKGSIPDRFSAQQFSDYHSELNMSSLELGDSALYFCASSPTRLTGGETQYFGPGTRLLVL.

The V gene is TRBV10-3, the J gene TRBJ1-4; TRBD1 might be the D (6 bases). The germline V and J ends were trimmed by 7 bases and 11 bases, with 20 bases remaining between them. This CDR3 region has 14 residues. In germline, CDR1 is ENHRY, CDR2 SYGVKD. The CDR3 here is CAIKSGTPQGKLFF. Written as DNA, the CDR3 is TGTGCCATCAAATCCGGGACACCACAAGGGAAACTGTTTTTT.

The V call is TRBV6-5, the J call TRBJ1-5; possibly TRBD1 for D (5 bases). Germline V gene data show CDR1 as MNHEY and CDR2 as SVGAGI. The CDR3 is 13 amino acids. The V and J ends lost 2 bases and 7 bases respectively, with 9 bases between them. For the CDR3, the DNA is TGTGCCAGCAGTTACGGGGGGTGGCAGCCCCAGCATTTT. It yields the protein CASSYGGWQPQHF.

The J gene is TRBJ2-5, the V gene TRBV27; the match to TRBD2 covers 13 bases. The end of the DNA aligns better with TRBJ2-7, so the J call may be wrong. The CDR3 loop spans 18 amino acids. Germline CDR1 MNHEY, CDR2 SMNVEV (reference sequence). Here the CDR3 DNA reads TGTGCCAGCAGTTTAGTAGGGACTAGCGGGACCCTCTCCTACGAGCAGTACTTC. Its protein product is CASSLVGTSGTLSYEQYF.

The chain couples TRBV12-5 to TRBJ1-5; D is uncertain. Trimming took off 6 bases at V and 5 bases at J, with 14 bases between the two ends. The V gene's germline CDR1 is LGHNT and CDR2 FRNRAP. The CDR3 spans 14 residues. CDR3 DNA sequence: TGTGCTAGTGGGTTCGACGGGAGTTATCAGCCCCAGCATTTT. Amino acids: CASGFDGSYQPQHF.

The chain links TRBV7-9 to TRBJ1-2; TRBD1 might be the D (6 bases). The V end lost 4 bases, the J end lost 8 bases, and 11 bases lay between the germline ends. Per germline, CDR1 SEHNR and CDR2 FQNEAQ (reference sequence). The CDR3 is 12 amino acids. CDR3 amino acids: CASSSTGIGYTF. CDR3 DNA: TGTGCCAGCAGCTCAACAGGGATCGGCTACACCTTC. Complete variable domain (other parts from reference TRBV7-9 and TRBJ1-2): DTGVSQNPRHKITKRGQNVTFRCDPISEHNRLYWYRQTLGQGPEFLTYFQNEAQLEKSRLLSDRFSAERPKGSFSTLEIQRTEQGDSAMYLCASSSTGIGYTFGSGTRLTVV.

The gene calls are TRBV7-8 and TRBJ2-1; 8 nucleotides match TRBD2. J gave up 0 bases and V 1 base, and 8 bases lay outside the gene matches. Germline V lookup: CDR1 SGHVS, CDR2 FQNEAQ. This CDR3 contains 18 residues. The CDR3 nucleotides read TGTGCCAGCAGCTTAGGTGGTAGCGGGATCAGCTCCTACAATGAGCAGTTCTTC. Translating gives CASSLGGSGISSYNEQFF.